These T cell receptor beta chains were read from a single sample in a study of response to subunit inactivated influenza vaccine. MiXCR was run by TCRdb on the RT-PCR reads, yielding one entry per CDR3 protein. The sample lists 590,000 or so distinct CDR3 sequences, 14% occurring once. This sample comprised PBMCs from blood, obtained 14 to 15 days before vaccination. All receptors come from a man aged 45-65 years who received an inactivated influenza vaccine. The conserved cysteine and the conserved F or W are not part of the CDR3 here. Each record gives: CDR3 protein, V gene.

ASSLASAGEQF,TRBV12-3/TRBV12-4
ASSQGTSYEQY,TRBV7-9
ASSYSSEKVEAF,TRBV6-2/TRBV6-3
ASSPRAGSGELF,TRBV11-2
ASSFSGRALTDTQY,TRBV7-2
ASSLPAGEKLF,TRBV28
ASSPDRGGTYNEQF,TRBV14
ASSGVGYYGYT,TRBV5-1
ASKGGTGIRNEQY,TRBV6-1
ASSYHGSNYGYT,TRBV6-5
ASSADRGYEQY,TRBV12-3/TRBV12-4
ASSDFGVAGLDNEQF,TRBV2
ASSLVGGGSGVAYEQY,TRBV11-2
SARRGFLETQY,TRBV20-1
ASSQDSPWGQSNQPQH,TRBV4-3
SVDELPSGRTDTQY,TRBV29-1
ATLGPGIYEQY,TRBV2
ASSHPVKDTGELF,TRBV4-1
AIRSVGANTEAF,TRBV10-3
ASSPPRLVAYNEQF,TRBV12-3/TRBV12-4
ASSRNAFSYEQY,TRBV4-3
ASSEDGGLTYNEQF,TRBV2
ASSLVADRTSEQY,TRBV5-1
ASSVRGPRDTQY,TRBV27
ASSPDKILPGADTQY,TRBV12-3/TRBV12-4
ASSVQAARNIQY,TRBV6-1
ASSVRVYGYT,TRBV28
ASSAGTLKETQY,TRBV12-3/TRBV12-4
ASSPGVLGGPNTEAF,TRBV5-1
ASSTDTNTEAF,TRBV28
ASSALHEETQY,TRBV27
ASSLARGSGELF,TRBV12-3/TRBV12-4
ASSLDYDYEQY,TRBV7-2
ASSYSSRAILPANYGYT,TRBV6-2/TRBV6-3
SARDRLAGVVYTQY,TRBV20-1
SASGTATYEQY,TRBV20-1
ASSRGGTSRAKNIQY,TRBV4-2
SASGSQGGGSYEQY,TRBV20-1
ASSPQETTGELF,TRBV12-3/TRBV12-4
ASSLTLAASYNEQF,TRBV28
ASSLSFGHRYNEQF,TRBV5-1
ASSQLAGGIHEQF,TRBV18
ASSLAGGPANIQY,TRBV7-2